The clone carrying this TCR beta chain was recorded once. The data are from a study of blood T cell repertoires in COVID-19. About the research overall: Collection of acute and convalescent COVID-19 samples took place in the United States, Italy and Spain.

Assay used: immunoSEQ multiplex PCR; TCRdb lists only in-frame clones, some missing. The sample lists approximately 230,000 clones; about 85% were seen once. Losses at the gene ends were 5 bases for V and 7 bases for J; bases not matched to a gene: 5. The CDR3 totals 14 residues. CDR1 SGDLS and CDR2 YYNGEE come from the germline V gene. The clonotype was recovered from a young man with active or convalescent COVID-19. Specimen: peripheral blood. The V gene is TRBV9, the J gene TRBJ2-4; TRBD2 matches at 11 bases. CDR3 nucleotides: TGTGCCAGCAGTACTAGCGGGAGCGGGAACATTCAGTACTTC. It codes for CASSTSGSGNIQYF.